The rows below give T cell receptor beta chains drawn from one sample of a study of cytotoxic CD8 clonotypes in ibrutinib-treated CLL. Repertoires were generated with immunoSEQ multiplex PCR, while TCRdb's copy carries only in-frame clones and drops some. The sample has under 300,000 clones, about 72% seen once. The sequences come from PBMCs, collected at disease progression, from a patient treated with ibrutinib. These receptors originate from a human donor with chronic lymphocytic leukemia. Each CDR3 is given with its conserved first and last residue. D genes are given only for firm matches. Size is omitted from some rows. Given values are once, few, many or a class for expanded clones.

j_gene,abundance,v_gene,d_gene,CDR3aa,CDR3nt
TRBJ2-7,.,TRBV29-1,TRBD1,CSVAGRDRGSEQYF,TGCAGCGTTGCGGGTCGGGACAGGGGTAGCGAGCAGTACTTC
TRBJ1-1,few,TRBV9,.,CASSVADRKNTEAFF,TGTGCCAGCAGCGTAGCTGACAGGAAGAACACTGAAGCTTTCTTT
TRBJ2-7,few,TRBV4-1,TRBD2,CASSQDPVTSEVYEQYF,TGCGCCAGCAGCCAAGATCCGGTGACTAGCGAGGTTTACGAGCAGTACTTC
TRBJ2-5,.,TRBV10-2,.,CASSATGFPETQYF,TGCGCCAGCAGCGCAACAGGGTTCCCGGAGACCCAGTACTTC
TRBJ2-1,.,TRBV7-2,.,CASAAGQYNEQFF,TGTGCCAGCGCGGCAGGTCAATACAATGAGCAGTTCTTC
TRBJ2-7,.,TRBV2,.,CASGYRLSYEQYF,TGTGCCAGCGGGTACAGGCTCTCCTACGAGCAGTACTTC
TRBJ1-2,few,TRBV5-1,.,CASRTQVTNYGYTF,TGCGCCAGCCGAACGCAGGTGACTAACTATGGCTACACCTTC
TRBJ2-1,.,TRBV4-3,.,CASSQAAAVIYNEQFF,TGCGCCAGCAGCCAAGCTGCAGCGGTAATATACAATGAGCAGTTCTTC
TRBJ2-3,.,TRBV4-1,TRBD2,CASSQRQRGGFTDTQYF,TGCGCCAGCAGCCAAAGGCAGCGGGGGGGTTTCACAGATACGCAGTATTTT
TRBJ1-2,.,TRBV4-3,TRBD1,CASSQIPTGADNYGYTF,TGCGCCAGCAGCCAAATACCTACAGGGGCAGATAACTATGGCTACACCTTC
TRBJ2-1,.,TRBV2,TRBD2,CASRVAGGFMWNEQFF,TGTGCCAGCAGGGTAGCGGGAGGGTTTATGTGGAATGAGCAGTTCTTC
TRBJ2-1,once,TRBV5-1,TRBD2,CASRGGGLNEQFF,TGCGCCAGCAGGGGCGGGGGGCTCAATGAGCAGTTCTTC
TRBJ2-5,.,TRBV28,TRBD1,CASSFSGGLSETQYF,TGTGCCAGCAGTTTCTCAGGGGGCCTGTCGGAGACCCAGTACTTC
TRBJ2-3,.,TRBV2,TRBD2,CATRSSGAPNTQYF,TGTGCCACCCGTTCTAGCGGGGCACCTAATACGCAGTATTTT
TRBJ1-2,.,TRBV29-1,TRBD1,CSVAPRTGTFYGYTF,TGCAGCGTTGCCCCCCGGACAGGCACCTTCTATGGCTACACCTTC
TRBJ2-7,.,TRBV7-8,TRBD2,CASSLPRLAGDYEQYF,TGTGCCAGCAGCTTACCCCGACTAGCGGGGGACTACGAGCAGTACTTC
TRBJ2-7,.,TRBV5-1,.,CASSLWTAYEQYF,TGCGCCAGCAGCTTATGGACGGCGTACGAGCAGTACTTC
TRBJ2-4,.,TRBV5-1,.,CASSLDWARNPLAKNIQYF,TGCGCCAGCAGCTTGGACTGGGCCCGGAACCCACTAGCCAAAAACATTCAGTACTTC
TRBJ2-7,.,TRBV28,.,CASSFPQGYEQYF,TGTGCCAGCAGTTTCCCCCAGGGCTACGAGCAGTACTTC
TRBJ2-3,once,TRBV7-3,.,CASSPRGSSTDTQYF,TGTGCCAGCAGCCCCCGGGGGTCCTCCACAGATACGCAGTATTTT
TRBJ2-5,.,TRBV7-6,.,CASSLGGSGIQETQYF,TGTGCCAGCAGCTTGGGAGGTTCAGGGATCCAAGAGACCCAGTACTTC
TRBJ2-7,few,TRBV27,.,CASSFRLEGEQYF,TGTGCCAGCAGTTTTCGCCTCGAGGGCGAGCAGTACTTC
TRBJ2-1,.,TRBV10-3,TRBD2,CAIRTSGSNEQFF,TGTGCCATCAGGACTAGCGGGAGTAATGAGCAGTTCTTC
TRBJ1-6,few,TRBV18,TRBD1,CASSPGQGVSPLHF,TGTGCCAGCTCACCGGGACAGGGTGTTTCACCCCTCCACTTT
TRBJ1-2,few,TRBV9,.,CASSVTAGTHTF,TGTGCCAGCAGCGTCACAGCCGGAACCCACACCTTC
TRBJ1-5,once,TRBV4-1,.,CASSQSRALDQPQHF,TGCGCCAGCAGCCAAAGCAGGGCATTGGATCAGCCCCAGCATTTT
TRBJ2-1,.,TRBV7-9,TRBD2,CASGLTSGRAWAYNEQFF,TGTGCCAGCGGATTGACTAGCGGGAGGGCTTGGGCCTACAATGAGCAGTTCTTC
TRBJ2-5,.,TRBV29-1,TRBD1,CSVGLGDRDETQYF,TGCAGCGTTGGACTAGGGGACAGGGACGAGACCCAGTACTTC
TRBJ2-1,.,TRBV5-1,TRBD1,CASSSGQLSYNEQFF,TGCGCCAGCAGCTCGGGACAGCTCTCCTACAATGAGCAGTTCTTC
TRBJ1-6,.,TRBV7-3,.,CASSLGPVSPLHF,TGTGCCAGCAGCTTAGGTCCGGTGTCACCCCTCCACTTT
TRBJ1-2,.,TRBV11-2,TRBD1,CASSSRDRENYGYTF,TGTGCCAGCAGCTCCAGGGACAGGGAAAACTATGGCTACACCTTC
TRBJ1-2,.,TRBV4-1,TRBD1,CASRAPGQKNYGYTF,TGCGCCAGCAGAGCACCGGGACAGAAAAACTATGGCTACACCTTC